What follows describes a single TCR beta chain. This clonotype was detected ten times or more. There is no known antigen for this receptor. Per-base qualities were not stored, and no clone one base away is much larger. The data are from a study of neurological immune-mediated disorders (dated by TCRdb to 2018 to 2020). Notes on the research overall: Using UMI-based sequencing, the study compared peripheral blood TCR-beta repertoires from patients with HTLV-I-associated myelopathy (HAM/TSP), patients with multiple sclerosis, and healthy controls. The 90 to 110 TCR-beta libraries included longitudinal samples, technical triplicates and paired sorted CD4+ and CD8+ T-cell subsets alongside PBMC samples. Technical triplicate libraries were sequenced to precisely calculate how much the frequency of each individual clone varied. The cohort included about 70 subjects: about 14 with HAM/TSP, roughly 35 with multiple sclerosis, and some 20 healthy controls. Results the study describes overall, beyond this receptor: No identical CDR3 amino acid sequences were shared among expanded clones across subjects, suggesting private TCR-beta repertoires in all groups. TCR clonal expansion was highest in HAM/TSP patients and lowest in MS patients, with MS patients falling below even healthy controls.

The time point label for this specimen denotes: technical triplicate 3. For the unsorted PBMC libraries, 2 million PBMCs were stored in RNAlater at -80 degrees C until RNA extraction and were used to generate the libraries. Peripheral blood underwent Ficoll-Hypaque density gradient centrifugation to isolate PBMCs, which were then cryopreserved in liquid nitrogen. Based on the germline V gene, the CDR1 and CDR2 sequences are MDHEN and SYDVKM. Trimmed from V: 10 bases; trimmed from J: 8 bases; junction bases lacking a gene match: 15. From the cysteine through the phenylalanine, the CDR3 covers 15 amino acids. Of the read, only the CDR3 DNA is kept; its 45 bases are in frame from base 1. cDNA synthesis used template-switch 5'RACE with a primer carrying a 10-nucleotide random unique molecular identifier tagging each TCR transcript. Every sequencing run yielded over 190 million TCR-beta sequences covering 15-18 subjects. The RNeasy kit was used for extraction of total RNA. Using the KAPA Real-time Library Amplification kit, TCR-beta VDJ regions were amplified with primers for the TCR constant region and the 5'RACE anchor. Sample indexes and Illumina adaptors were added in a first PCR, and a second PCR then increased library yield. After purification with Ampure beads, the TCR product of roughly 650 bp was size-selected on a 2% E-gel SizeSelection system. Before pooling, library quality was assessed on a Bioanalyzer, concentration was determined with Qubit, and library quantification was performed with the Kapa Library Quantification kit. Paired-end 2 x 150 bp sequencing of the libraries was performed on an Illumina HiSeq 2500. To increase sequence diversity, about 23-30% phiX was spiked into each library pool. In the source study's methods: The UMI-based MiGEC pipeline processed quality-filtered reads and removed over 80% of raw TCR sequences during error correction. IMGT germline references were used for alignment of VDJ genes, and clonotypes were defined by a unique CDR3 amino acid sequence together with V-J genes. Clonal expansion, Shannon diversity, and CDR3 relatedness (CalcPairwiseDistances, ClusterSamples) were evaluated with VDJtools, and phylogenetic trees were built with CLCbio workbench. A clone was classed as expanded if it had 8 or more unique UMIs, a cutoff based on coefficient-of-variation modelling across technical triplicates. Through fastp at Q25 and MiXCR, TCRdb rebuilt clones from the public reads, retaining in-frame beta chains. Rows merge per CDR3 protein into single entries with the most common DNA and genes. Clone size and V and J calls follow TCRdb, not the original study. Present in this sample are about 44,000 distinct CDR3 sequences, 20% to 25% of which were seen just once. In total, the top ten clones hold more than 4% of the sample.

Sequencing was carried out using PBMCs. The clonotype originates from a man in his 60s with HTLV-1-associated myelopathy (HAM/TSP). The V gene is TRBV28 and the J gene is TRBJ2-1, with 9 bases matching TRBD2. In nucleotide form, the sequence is TGTGCCACCACCCGTACTCGACTAGCGGAGGATGAGCAGTTCTTC. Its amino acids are CATTRTRLAEDEQFF.